This T cell receptor (beta chain) was sequenced during a study of early T cells in non-severe SARS-CoV-2 infection. This clonotype was counted many times. From the 5' RACE reads, TCRdb called clonotypes with MiXCR, one entry per CDR3 protein. Seen here are roughly 34,000 distinct CDR3 sequences, roughly 6.8% observed once, and the top ten hold approximately 26%. This material consisted of whole blood, taken at baseline. This TCR was sampled from an adult who was a healthcare worker with PCR-confirmed SARS-CoV-2 infection or an uninfected control (not recorded which).

The CDR3 DNA reads TGCAGTGCTCCTTACAATACGAATTCACCCCTCCACTTT. Translating it yields CSAPYNTNSPLHF. This chain joins TRBV20-1 and TRBJ1-6; D is undetermined. Per germline, CDR1 DFQATT and CDR2 SNEGSKA (reference sequence). The CDR3 covers 13 residues. The germline V and J ends were trimmed by 5 bases and 7 bases, with 12 bases remaining between them.